The rows below give T cell receptor beta chains drawn from one sample of a study of T cells in lung cancer brain metastases. Sequencing was performed with immunoSEQ multiplex PCR; in TCRdb, only in-frame clones are kept and a portion is missing. The data hold about 3,100 clones, with around nine tenths observed a single time. Input material: tumor tissue from the primary lung tumor. All receptors come from a man in his sixties with non-small cell lung cancer. Both conserved end residues are part of each CDR3. Each record gives: V gene, clone size, J gene, D gene, CDR3 DNA, CDR3 protein. The D gene is left open where the match is weak. Expanded clones get a size class; other rows say once, few or many, or leave the size out.

V gene: TRBV18; clone size: .; J gene: TRBJ2-5; D gene: TRBD1; CDR3 DNA: TGTGCCAGCTCACCCGGGACAGTAAAAGAGACCCAGTACTTC; CDR3 protein: CASSPGTVKETQYF
V gene: TRBV5-1; clone size: .; J gene: TRBJ1-1; D gene: .; CDR3 DNA: TGCGCCAGCAGACGCGTAGAGAACACTGAAGCTTTCTTT; CDR3 protein: CASRRVENTEAFF
V gene: TRBV2; clone size: .; J gene: TRBJ2-1; D gene: TRBD2; CDR3 DNA: TGTGCCAGCGGAGGACTAGCGGGCGAGCAGTTCTTC; CDR3 protein: CASGGLAGEQFF
V gene: TRBV4-1; clone size: .; J gene: TRBJ1-1; D gene: TRBD1; CDR3 DNA: TGCGCCAGCAGCCCTGGGACAGGGAGCACTGAAGCTTTCTTT; CDR3 protein: CASSPGTGSTEAFF
V gene: TRBV5-6; clone size: once; J gene: TRBJ1-6; D gene: TRBD1; CDR3 DNA: TGTGCCAGCCGGGACAGCTATAATTCACCCCTCCACTTT; CDR3 protein: CASRDSYNSPLHF
V gene: TRBV4-1; clone size: .; J gene: TRBJ2-3; D gene: TRBD1; CDR3 DNA: TGCGCCAGCAGCCAAGAACGGACAGGCCTGTCCACAGATACGCAGTATTTT; CDR3 protein: CASSQERTGLSTDTQYF
V gene: TRBV5-1; clone size: .; J gene: TRBJ2-7; D gene: .; CDR3 DNA: TGCGCCAGCAGACGGGACCGAACCATCCTCTACGAGCAGTACTTC; CDR3 protein: CASRRDRTILYEQYF
V gene: TRBV10-3; clone size: .; J gene: TRBJ2-3; D gene: TRBD2; CDR3 DNA: TGTGCCATCAGGCCGGGACTAGCGGGCACAGATACGCAGTATTTT; CDR3 protein: CAIRPGLAGTDTQYF
V gene: TRBV4-2; clone size: .; J gene: TRBJ2-7; D gene: .; CDR3 DNA: TGTGCCAGCAGCCAAGATGGTTCGGGAGCCTCCTACGAGCAGTACTTC; CDR3 protein: CASSQDGSGASYEQYF
V gene: TRBV7-8; clone size: .; J gene: TRBJ2-5; D gene: .; CDR3 DNA: TGTGCCAGCACCGCCTGGGGAACGGAGACCCAGTACTTC; CDR3 protein: CASTAWGTETQYF
V gene: TRBV7-8; clone size: .; J gene: TRBJ1-3; D gene: .; CDR3 DNA: TGTGCCAGCAGCTTGGGTCCCTCTGGAAACACCATATATTTT; CDR3 protein: CASSLGPSGNTIYF
V gene: TRBV29-1; clone size: .; J gene: TRBJ2-3; D gene: TRBD2; CDR3 DNA: TGCAGCGCGGGACTAGCGGAGCAAGATACGCAGTATTTT; CDR3 protein: CSAGLAEQDTQYF
V gene: TRBV27; clone size: .; J gene: TRBJ2-2; D gene: .; CDR3 DNA: TGTGCCAGCAGTAGCTCCCCGGGACACTCTGGAGCGCACCAATTAGACACCGGGGAGCTGTTTTTT; CDR3 protein: CASSSSPGHSGAHQLDTGELFF
V gene: TRBV10-3; clone size: .; J gene: TRBJ1-2; D gene: .; CDR3 DNA: TGTGCCATCAGGGGTCCGAACTATGGCTACACCTTC; CDR3 protein: CAIRGPNYGYTF
V gene: TRBV7-6; clone size: .; J gene: TRBJ2-3; D gene: .; CDR3 DNA: TGTGCCAGCAGTAGGACCACAGATACGCAGTATTTT; CDR3 protein: CASSRTTDTQYF
V gene: TRBV30; clone size: .; J gene: TRBJ2-2; D gene: .; CDR3 DNA: TGTGCCTGGAGTCTCCAGTGGGCCAGCGCGAACACCGGGGAGCTGTTTTTT; CDR3 protein: CAWSLQWASANTGELFF
V gene: TRBV5-5; clone size: .; J gene: TRBJ2-7; D gene: .; CDR3 DNA: TGTGCCAGCAGCCCCCAGACAGCCTCCTACGAGCAGTACTTC; CDR3 protein: CASSPQTASYEQYF
V gene: TRBV4-2; clone size: .; J gene: TRBJ1-5; D gene: .; CDR3 DNA: TGTGCCAGCAGCCAAGATAGGCTGAGCAATCAGCCCCAGCATTTT; CDR3 protein: CASSQDRLSNQPQHF
V gene: TRBV15; clone size: .; J gene: TRBJ1-5; D gene: TRBD1; CDR3 DNA: TGTGCCACCAGCAGACTTAAAACGGACAGGGGCGGGCAGCCCCAGCATTTT; CDR3 protein: CATSRLKTDRGGQPQHF
V gene: TRBV7-8; clone size: .; J gene: TRBJ2-6; D gene: .; CDR3 DNA: TGTGCCAGCAGCAGAAAAAGGTTTACCCACAAATCGGGCCAACGTCTGACTTTC; CDR3 protein: CASSRKRFTHKSGQRLTF
V gene: TRBV10-3; clone size: .; J gene: TRBJ2-5; D gene: TRBD1; CDR3 DNA: TGTACCATCAGTGAGCGAGGACAGGGGGAGACCCAGTACTTC; CDR3 protein: CTISERGQGETQYF
V gene: TRBV7-8; clone size: .; J gene: TRBJ2-3; D gene: TRBD1; CDR3 DNA: TGTGCCAGCAGCTTAGAGTGGGCAGGGGGCGCTGACACAGATACGCAGTATTTT; CDR3 protein: CASSLEWAGGADTDTQYF
V gene: TRBV5-1; clone size: once; J gene: TRBJ1-1; D gene: .; CDR3 DNA: TGCGCCAGCAGCTCAAAGGGGGGGACTGAAGCTTTCTTT; CDR3 protein: CASSSKGGTEAFF
V gene: TRBV5-4; clone size: .; J gene: TRBJ1-1; D gene: .; CDR3 DNA: TGTGCCACATACAGGGAGTTAAGGAACACTGAAGCTTTCTTT; CDR3 protein: CATYRELRNTEAFF
V gene: TRBV11-1; clone size: once; J gene: TRBJ1-1; D gene: TRBD1; CDR3 DNA: TGTGCCAGCAGCTTAAACAGGGGGATGAACACTGAAGCTTTCTTT; CDR3 protein: CASSLNRGMNTEAFF
V gene: TRBV5-1; clone size: .; J gene: TRBJ2-1; D gene: .; CDR3 DNA: TGCGCCAGCAGCTTGGCTGGGGGCCAATACAATGAGCAGTTCTTC; CDR3 protein: CASSLAGGQYNEQFF
V gene: TRBV18; clone size: .; J gene: TRBJ2-3; D gene: TRBD2; CDR3 DNA: TGTGCCAGCTCACCCGGACTAGCGGGAACAGATACGCAGTATTTT; CDR3 protein: CASSPGLAGTDTQYF
V gene: TRBV4-1; clone size: .; J gene: TRBJ2-2; D gene: .; CDR3 DNA: TGCGCCAGCAGCCAAGAGGGCATGACTGCCGGGGAGCTGTTTTTT; CDR3 protein: CASSQEGMTAGELFF
V gene: TRBV18; clone size: few; J gene: TRBJ2-5; D gene: .; CDR3 DNA: TGTGCCAGCTCGATCAGCGCCAGGGGAGGGGCAGAGACCCAGTACTTC; CDR3 protein: CASSISARGGAETQYF
V gene: TRBV19; clone size: .; J gene: TRBJ2-1; D gene: TRBD2; CDR3 DNA: TGTGCCAGTAGTACCGGGACTAGAAATGAGCAGTTCTTC; CDR3 protein: CASSTGTRNEQFF
V gene: TRBV7-3; clone size: .; J gene: TRBJ2-3; D gene: TRBD1; CDR3 DNA: TGTGCCAGCAACACAGGGGTTACTAGCACAGATACGCAGTATTTT; CDR3 protein: CASNTGVTSTDTQYF
V gene: TRBV9; clone size: once; J gene: TRBJ2-2; D gene: TRBD2; CDR3 DNA: TGTGCCAGCAGCGGGACTAGGGGCACCGGGGAGCTGTTTTTT; CDR3 protein: CASSGTRGTGELFF
V gene: TRBV29-1; clone size: .; J gene: TRBJ1-1; D gene: TRBD1; CDR3 DNA: TGCAGCGTGGACAGGGGGCTCACTGAAGCTTTCTTT; CDR3 protein: CSVDRGLTEAFF
V gene: TRBV2; clone size: .; J gene: TRBJ2-1; D gene: TRBD1; CDR3 DNA: TGTGCCAGCAGGGTGGGACAGGTGCCCAGGGGCAATGAGCAGTTCTTC; CDR3 protein: CASRVGQVPRGNEQFF
V gene: TRBV2; clone size: .; J gene: TRBJ2-5; D gene: TRBD2; CDR3 DNA: TGTGCCAGCCAGGGACTAGGGGGGATAGAGACCCAGTACTTC; CDR3 protein: CASQGLGGIETQYF
V gene: TRBV10-3; clone size: .; J gene: TRBJ1-1; D gene: TRBD1; CDR3 DNA: TGTGCCATCAGTACGGGGAGGGACAGCGAAGCTTTCTTT; CDR3 protein: CAISTGRDSEAFF
V gene: TRBV5-1; clone size: .; J gene: TRBJ2-1; D gene: TRBD2; CDR3 DNA: TGCGCCAGCAGCCTGGTAGGGACTAGCGGTCACAATGAGCAGTTCTTC; CDR3 protein: CASSLVGTSGHNEQFF
V gene: TRBV6-1; clone size: .; J gene: TRBJ1-5; D gene: .; CDR3 DNA: TGTGCCAGCAGTGAAGCGGGGCGGGGATGGGGCGCTAGCAATCAGCCCCAGCATTTT; CDR3 protein: CASSEAGRGWGASNQPQHF
V gene: TRBV5-8; clone size: .; J gene: TRBJ2-5; D gene: .; CDR3 DNA: TGTGCCAGCAGCTTGGGAGCCAGGGGAGAGGAGACCCAGTACTTC; CDR3 protein: CASSLGARGEETQYF
V gene: TRBV11-1; clone size: .; J gene: TRBJ2-2; D gene: TRBD1; CDR3 DNA: TGTGCCAGCAGCTTAAGGGGGCGCACCGGGGAGCTGTTTTTT; CDR3 protein: CASSLRGRTGELFF
V gene: TRBV5-1; clone size: .; J gene: TRBJ2-7; D gene: TRBD1; CDR3 DNA: TGCGCCAGCAGCCCCTCGGGACAGGGTCCTTACGAGCAGTACTTC; CDR3 protein: CASSPSGQGPYEQYF
V gene: TRBV29-1; clone size: once; J gene: TRBJ1-1; D gene: .; CDR3 DNA: TGCAGCGCTAGAGGACAATTGAACACTGAAGCTTTCTTT; CDR3 protein: CSARGQLNTEAFF
V gene: TRBV9; clone size: .; J gene: TRBJ2-1; D gene: TRBD1; CDR3 DNA: TGTGCCAGCAGCGCCCGGTCGCAGGGGGCGCGGAATGAGCAGTTCTTC; CDR3 protein: CASSARSQGARNEQFF
V gene: TRBV11-2; clone size: .; J gene: TRBJ2-1; D gene: .; CDR3 DNA: TGTGCCAGCAGTCATTATGGGGTCAATGAGCAGTTCTTC; CDR3 protein: CASSHYGVNEQFF
V gene: TRBV5-1; clone size: once; J gene: TRBJ2-1; D gene: .; CDR3 DNA: TGCGCCAGCAGCTTGGAACGGCGTAGGAACAATGAGCAGTTCTTC; CDR3 protein: CASSLERRRNNEQFF
V gene: TRBV29-1; clone size: once; J gene: TRBJ1-1; D gene: .; CDR3 DNA: TGCAGCGTTGTTATCAGCGAGGCTGAAGCTTTCTTT; CDR3 protein: CSVVISEAEAFF
V gene: TRBV30; clone size: .; J gene: TRBJ2-5; D gene: TRBD2; CDR3 DNA: TGTGCCTGGAGTGCGACTAGCGGGAAGCAGTACTTC; CDR3 protein: CAWSATSGKQYF
V gene: TRBV6-1; clone size: .; J gene: TRBJ2-7; D gene: .; CDR3 DNA: TGTGCCAGCAGCCGATTATACGAGCAGTACTTC; CDR3 protein: CASSRLYEQYF
V gene: TRBV11-2; clone size: .; J gene: TRBJ1-6; D gene: .; CDR3 DNA: TGTGCCAGCAGCTCCGTCAGGGGACAACCCTCACCCCTCCACTTT; CDR3 protein: CASSSVRGQPSPLHF
V gene: TRBV4-1; clone size: .; J gene: TRBJ2-3; D gene: TRBD1; CDR3 DNA: TGCGCCAGCAGCCCGGGACAGACCACAGATACGCAGTATTTT; CDR3 protein: CASSPGQTTDTQYF
V gene: TRBV5-1; clone size: .; J gene: TRBJ1-1; D gene: .; CDR3 DNA: TGCGCCAGCAGCTCGAGCCTTATGAACACTGAAGCTTTCTTT; CDR3 protein: CASSSSLMNTEAFF
V gene: TRBV7-9; clone size: .; J gene: TRBJ1-1; D gene: .; CDR3 DNA: TGTGCCAGCAGCCCACAGGGAGTGACTGAAGCTTTCTTT; CDR3 protein: CASSPQGVTEAFF
V gene: TRBV15; clone size: .; J gene: TRBJ1-5; D gene: .; CDR3 DNA: TGTGCCACCAGCAGTCCCGGACAGCTCAATCAGCCCCAGCATTTT; CDR3 protein: CATSSPGQLNQPQHF
V gene: TRBV5-1; clone size: .; J gene: TRBJ1-1; D gene: TRBD1; CDR3 DNA: TGCGCCAGCAGCTTGGTTGGGTCGGCAGGGGGCCAACAGAACACTGAAGCTTTCTTT; CDR3 protein: CASSLVGSAGGQQNTEAFF
V gene: TRBV7-9; clone size: .; J gene: TRBJ1-1; D gene: .; CDR3 DNA: TGTGCCAGCAGCTTAGCGGGGGGGCGAGCTTTCTTT; CDR3 protein: CASSLAGGRAFF
V gene: TRBV12-5; clone size: .; J gene: TRBJ2-1; D gene: .; CDR3 DNA: TGTGCTAGTGGTTTGGGTTATGAGCAGTTCTTC; CDR3 protein: CASGLGYEQFF
V gene: TRBV6-5; clone size: .; J gene: TRBJ1-6; D gene: .; CDR3 DNA: TGTGCCAGCAGACCCGGGGACTATAATTCACCCCTCCACTTT; CDR3 protein: CASRPGDYNSPLHF
V gene: TRBV5-4; clone size: .; J gene: TRBJ2-3; D gene: .; CDR3 DNA: TGTGCCAGCCTCCAGGCCGGGGGCACAGATACGCAGTATTTT; CDR3 protein: CASLQAGGTDTQYF
V gene: TRBV27; clone size: .; J gene: TRBJ1-1; D gene: .; CDR3 DNA: TGTGCCAGCAGAGATACAGGGATGGGTACTGAAGCTTTCTTT; CDR3 protein: CASRDTGMGTEAFF
V gene: TRBV4-2; clone size: .; J gene: TRBJ1-4; D gene: .; CDR3 DNA: TGTGCCAGCAGCCAACCCTTGACGGAGGGTCTTAATGAAAAACTGTTTTTT; CDR3 protein: CASSQPLTEGLNEKLFF